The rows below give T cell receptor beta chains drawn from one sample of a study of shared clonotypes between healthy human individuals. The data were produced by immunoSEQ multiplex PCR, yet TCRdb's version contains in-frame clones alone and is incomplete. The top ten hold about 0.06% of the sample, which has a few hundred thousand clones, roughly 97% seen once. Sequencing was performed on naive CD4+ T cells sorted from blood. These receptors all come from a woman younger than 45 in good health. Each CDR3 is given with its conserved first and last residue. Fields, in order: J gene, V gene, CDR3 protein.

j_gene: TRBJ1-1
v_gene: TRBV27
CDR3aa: CASRVTGGTEAFF

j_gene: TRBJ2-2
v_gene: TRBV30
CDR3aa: CAWSVAGGTGELFF

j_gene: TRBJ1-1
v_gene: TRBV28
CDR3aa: CASSLSQGPGTEAFF

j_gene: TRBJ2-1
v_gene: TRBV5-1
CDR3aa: CASSLVLATEQFF

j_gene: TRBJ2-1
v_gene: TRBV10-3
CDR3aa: CAISERGRESSYNEQFF

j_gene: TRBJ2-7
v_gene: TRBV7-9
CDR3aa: CASSPPGGGSYEQYF

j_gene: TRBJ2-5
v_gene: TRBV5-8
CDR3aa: CASSRQGQETQYF

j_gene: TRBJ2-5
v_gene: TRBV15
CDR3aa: CATSSEQGLGIPPQETQYF

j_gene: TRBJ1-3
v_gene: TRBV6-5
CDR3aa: CASSFEGAGNTIYF

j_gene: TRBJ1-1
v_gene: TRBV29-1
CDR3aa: CSAPPGPTNTEAFF

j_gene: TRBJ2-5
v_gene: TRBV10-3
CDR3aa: CAISYSPQETQYF

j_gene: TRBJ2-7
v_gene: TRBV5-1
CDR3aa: CASSLMLGLAGVKRGYEQYF

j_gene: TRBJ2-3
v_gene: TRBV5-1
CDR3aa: CASSLGDPSTDTQYF

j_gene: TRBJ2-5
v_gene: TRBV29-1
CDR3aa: CSVGTSGRIGLQETQYF

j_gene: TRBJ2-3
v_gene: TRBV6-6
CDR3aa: CASSYSYDTQYF

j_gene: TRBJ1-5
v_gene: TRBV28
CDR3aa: CASRSGTGDNQPQHF

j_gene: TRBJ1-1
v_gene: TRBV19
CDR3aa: CASSRVLMNTEAFF

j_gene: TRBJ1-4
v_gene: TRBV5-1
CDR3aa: CASSLTGGEKLFF

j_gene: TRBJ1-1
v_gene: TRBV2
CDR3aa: CASTTEGGEAEAFF

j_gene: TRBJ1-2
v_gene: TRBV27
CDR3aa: CASSPERGIGTIYGYTF

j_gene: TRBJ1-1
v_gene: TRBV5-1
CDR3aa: CASSQQVNTEAFF

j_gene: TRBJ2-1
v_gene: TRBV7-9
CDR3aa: CAIRRDTNFGSYNEQFF

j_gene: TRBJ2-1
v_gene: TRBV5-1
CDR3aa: CASSGGGGSSYNEQFF

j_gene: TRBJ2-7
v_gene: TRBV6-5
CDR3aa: CASSSYGTGVRGEQYF

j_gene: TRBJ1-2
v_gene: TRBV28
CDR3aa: CASSSFYGYTF

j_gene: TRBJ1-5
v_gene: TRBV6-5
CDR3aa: CASTASITNQPQHF

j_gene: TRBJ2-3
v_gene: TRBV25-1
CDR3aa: CASSVTARTRTGTQYF

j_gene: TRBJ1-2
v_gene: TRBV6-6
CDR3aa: CASRGGDYGYTF

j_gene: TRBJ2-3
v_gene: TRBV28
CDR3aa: CASSFDGADTQYF

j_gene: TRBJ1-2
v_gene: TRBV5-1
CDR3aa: CASSLDAGDDYGYTF

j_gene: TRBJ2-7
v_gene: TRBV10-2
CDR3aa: CASGDRASYEQYF

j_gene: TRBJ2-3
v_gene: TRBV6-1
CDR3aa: CASKVPREADTQYF

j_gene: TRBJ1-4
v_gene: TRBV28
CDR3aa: CASRTGNNEKLFF

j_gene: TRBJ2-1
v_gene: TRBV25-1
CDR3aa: CASSGHREVYNEQFF

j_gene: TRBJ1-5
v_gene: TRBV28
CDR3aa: CASSFLPQPQHF

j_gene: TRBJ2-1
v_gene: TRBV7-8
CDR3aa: CASSLVFAGGGNEQFF

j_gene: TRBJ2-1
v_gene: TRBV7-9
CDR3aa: CASSHTGKTSSYNEQFF

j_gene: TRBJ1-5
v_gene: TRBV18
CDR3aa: CASSQGQGGQQPQHF

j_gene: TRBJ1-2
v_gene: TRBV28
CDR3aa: CASSRDPQLDYGYTF

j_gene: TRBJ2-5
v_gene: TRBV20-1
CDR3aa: CSAERVETQYF

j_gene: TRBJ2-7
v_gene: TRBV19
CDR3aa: CASSTRGSEQYF

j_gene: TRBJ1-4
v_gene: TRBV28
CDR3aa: CASSTSEKLFF

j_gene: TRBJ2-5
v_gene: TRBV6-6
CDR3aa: CASSPGTGGTETQYF

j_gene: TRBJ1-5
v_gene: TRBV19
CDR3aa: CASSLGTVSNQPQHF

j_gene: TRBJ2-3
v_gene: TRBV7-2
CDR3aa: CASSLGLARSFTQYF

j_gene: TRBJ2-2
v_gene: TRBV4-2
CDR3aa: CASSQDLAGNTGELFF

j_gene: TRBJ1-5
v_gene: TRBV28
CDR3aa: CASGGDQPQHF

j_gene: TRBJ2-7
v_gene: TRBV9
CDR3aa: CASNPPGNEQYF

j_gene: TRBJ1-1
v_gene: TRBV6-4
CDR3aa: CASRPGPLNTEAFF

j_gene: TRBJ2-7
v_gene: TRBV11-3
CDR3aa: CASSQSTRLAGGYEQYF

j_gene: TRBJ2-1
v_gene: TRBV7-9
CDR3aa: CASSSLAGGPGNEQFF

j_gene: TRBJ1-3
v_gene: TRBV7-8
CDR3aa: CASSLSGQGGVGGNTIYF